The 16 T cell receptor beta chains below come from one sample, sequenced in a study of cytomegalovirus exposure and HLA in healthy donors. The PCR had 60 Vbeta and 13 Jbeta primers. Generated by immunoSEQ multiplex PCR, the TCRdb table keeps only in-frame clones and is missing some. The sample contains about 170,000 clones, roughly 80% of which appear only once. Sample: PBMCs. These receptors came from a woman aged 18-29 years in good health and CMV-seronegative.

This CDR3 reads CASSSYNYGYTF. CDR3 nucleotides: TGTGCCAGCAGCTCCTACAACTATGGCTACACCTTC. The V and J genes are TRBV7-6 and TRBJ1-2; D gene ambiguous. This CDR3 is built from 12 residues. CDR1 is SGHVS and CDR2 is FNYEAQ in the germline V gene. Trimming pared 4 bases from V and 2 bases from J, leaving 5 bases between.

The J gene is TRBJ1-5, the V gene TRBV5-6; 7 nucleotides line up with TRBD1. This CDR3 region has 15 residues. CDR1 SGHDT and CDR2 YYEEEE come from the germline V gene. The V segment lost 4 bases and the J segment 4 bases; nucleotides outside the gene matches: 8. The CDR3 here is CASSAAGTVNQPQHF. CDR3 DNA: TGTGCCAGCAGCGCTGCCGGGACAGTGAATCAGCCCCAGCATTTT. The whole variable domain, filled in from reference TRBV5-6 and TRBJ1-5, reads DAGVTQSPTHLIKTRGQQVTLRCSPKSGHDTVSWYQQALGQGPQFIFQYYEEEERQRGNFPDRFSGHQFPNYSSELNVNALLLGDSALYLCASSAAGTVNQPQHFGDGTRLSIL.

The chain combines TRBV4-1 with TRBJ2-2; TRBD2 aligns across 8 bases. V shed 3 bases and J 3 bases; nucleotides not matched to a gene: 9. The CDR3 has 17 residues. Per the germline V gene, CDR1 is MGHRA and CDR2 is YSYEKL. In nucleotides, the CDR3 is TGCGCCAGCAGCCAGTTAAATATGGGACTAGACACCGGGGAGCTGTTTTTT. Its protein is CASSQLNMGLDTGELFF.

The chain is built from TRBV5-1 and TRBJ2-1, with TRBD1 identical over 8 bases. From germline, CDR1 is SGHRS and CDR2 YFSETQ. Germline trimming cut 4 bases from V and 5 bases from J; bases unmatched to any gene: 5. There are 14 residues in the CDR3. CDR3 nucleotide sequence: TGCGCCAGCAGCGTGGACAGGGCCGACAATGAGCAGTTCTTC. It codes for CASSVDRADNEQFF.

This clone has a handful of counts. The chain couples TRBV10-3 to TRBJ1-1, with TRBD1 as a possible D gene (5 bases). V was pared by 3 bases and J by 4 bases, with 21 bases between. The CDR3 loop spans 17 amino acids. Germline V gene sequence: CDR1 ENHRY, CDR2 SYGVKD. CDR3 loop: CAISDPALFTRGTEAFF. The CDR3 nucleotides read TGTGCCATCAGTGACCCCGCCCTTTTCACAAGGGGCACTGAAGCTTTCTTT.

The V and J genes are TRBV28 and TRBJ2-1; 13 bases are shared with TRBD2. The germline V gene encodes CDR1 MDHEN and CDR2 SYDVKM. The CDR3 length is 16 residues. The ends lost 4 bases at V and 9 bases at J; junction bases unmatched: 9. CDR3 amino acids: CASSSFGTSGMGEQFF. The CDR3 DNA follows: TGTGCCAGCAGTTCATTCGGGACTAGCGGGATGGGTGAGCAGTTCTTC.

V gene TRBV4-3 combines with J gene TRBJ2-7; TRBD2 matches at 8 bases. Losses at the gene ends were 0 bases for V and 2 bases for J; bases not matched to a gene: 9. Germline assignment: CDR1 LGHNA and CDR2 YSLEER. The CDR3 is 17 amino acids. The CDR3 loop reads CASSQDSSSGSPYEQYF. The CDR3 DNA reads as TGCGCCAGCAGCCAAGATTCCTCCAGCGGGAGTCCCTACGAGCAGTACTTC.

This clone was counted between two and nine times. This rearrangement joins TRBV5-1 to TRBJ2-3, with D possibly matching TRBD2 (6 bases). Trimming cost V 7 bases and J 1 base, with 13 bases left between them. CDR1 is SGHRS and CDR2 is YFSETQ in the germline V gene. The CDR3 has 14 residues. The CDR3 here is CASRVGLGTDTQYF. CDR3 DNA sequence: TGCGCCAGCCGGGTGGGACTCGGCACAGATACGCAGTATTTT.

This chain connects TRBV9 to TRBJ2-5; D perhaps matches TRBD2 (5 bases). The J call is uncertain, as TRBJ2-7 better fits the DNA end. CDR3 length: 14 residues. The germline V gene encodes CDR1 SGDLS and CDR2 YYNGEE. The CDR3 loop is CASSVNSETYEQYF. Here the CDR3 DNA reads TGTGCCAGCAGCGTAAATAGCGAGACCTACGAGCAGTACTTC.

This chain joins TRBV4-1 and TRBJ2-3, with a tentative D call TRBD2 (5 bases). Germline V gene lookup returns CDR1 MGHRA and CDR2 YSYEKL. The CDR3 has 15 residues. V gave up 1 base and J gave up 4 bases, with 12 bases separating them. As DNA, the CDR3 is TGCGCCAGCAGCCAAGGGGAGCTCGGGGCAGATACGCAGTATTTT. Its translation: CASSQGELGADTQYF.

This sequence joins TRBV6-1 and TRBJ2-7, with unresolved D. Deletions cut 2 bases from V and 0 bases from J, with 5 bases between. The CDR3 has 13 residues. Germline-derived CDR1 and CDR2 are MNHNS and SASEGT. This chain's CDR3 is CASSEIHSYEQYF. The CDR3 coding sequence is TGTGCCAGCAGTGAAATCCACTCCTACGAGCAGTACTTC.

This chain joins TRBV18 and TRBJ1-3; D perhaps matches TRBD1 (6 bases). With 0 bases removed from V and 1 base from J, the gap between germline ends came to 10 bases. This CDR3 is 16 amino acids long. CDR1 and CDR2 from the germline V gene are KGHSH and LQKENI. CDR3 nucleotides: TGTGCCAGCTCACCACCAACAGGGAAGTCTGGAAACACCATATATTTT. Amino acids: CASSPPTGKSGNTIYF.

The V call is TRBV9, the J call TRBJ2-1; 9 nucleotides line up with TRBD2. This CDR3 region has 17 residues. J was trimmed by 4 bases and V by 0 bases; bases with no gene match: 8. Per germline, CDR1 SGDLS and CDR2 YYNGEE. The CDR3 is CASSVGVAGAQYNEQFF. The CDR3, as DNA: TGTGCCAGCAGCGTAGGGGTAGCGGGAGCCCAATACAATGAGCAGTTCTTC.

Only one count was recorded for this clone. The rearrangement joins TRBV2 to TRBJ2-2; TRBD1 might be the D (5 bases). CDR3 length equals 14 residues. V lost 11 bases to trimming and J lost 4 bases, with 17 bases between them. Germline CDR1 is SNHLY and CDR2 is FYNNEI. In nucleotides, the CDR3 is TGTGCCGGTAGAAGGGGTTGGGGCACCGGGGAGCTGTTTTTT. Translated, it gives CAGRRGWGTGELFF.

CDR3 in amino acids: CASSEASGGGELFF. The CDR3 nucleotides are TGTGCCAGCAGTGAAGCGTCAGGGGGAGGGGAGCTGTTTTTT. This sequence joins TRBV6-1 and TRBJ2-2; 7 nucleotides agree with TRBD1. After removal of 0 bases from V and 8 bases from J, the junction contained 3 bases not matched to a gene. CDR3 size: 14 residues. The germline V gene has CDR1 MNHNS and CDR2 SASEGT.

Written as DNA, the CDR3 is TGTGCCATCACTCGGGACAGGGGGACTGAGCAGTACTTC. Translation: CAITRDRGTEQYF. The rearrangement uses TRBV10-3 and TRBJ2-7; 11 nucleotides line up with TRBD1. Germline CDR1 and CDR2: ENHRY and SYGVKD. V shed 7 bases and J 7 bases; nucleotides not matched to a gene: 6. The CDR3 has 13 residues.